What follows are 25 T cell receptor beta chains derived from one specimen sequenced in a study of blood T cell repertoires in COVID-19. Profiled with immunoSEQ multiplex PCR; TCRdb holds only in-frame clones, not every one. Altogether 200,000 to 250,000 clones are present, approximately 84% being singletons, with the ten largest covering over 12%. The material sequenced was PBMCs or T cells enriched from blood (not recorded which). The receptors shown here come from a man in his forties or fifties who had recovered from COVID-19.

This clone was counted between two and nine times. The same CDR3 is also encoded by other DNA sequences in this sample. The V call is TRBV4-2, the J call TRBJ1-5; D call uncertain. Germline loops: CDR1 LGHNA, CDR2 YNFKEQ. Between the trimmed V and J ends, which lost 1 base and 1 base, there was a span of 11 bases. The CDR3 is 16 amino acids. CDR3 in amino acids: CASSQVAGGSNQPQHF. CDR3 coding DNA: TGTGCCAGCAGCCAAGTCGCGGGAGGAAGCAATCAGCCCCAGCATTTT.

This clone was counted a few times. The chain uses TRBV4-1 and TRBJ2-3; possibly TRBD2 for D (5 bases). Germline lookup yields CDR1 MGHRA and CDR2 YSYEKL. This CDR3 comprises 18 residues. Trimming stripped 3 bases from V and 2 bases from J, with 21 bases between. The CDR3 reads CASSHPQASGSNTDTQYF. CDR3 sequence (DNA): TGCGCCAGCAGCCACCCGCAGGCGAGCGGTTCGAACACAGATACGCAGTATTTT.

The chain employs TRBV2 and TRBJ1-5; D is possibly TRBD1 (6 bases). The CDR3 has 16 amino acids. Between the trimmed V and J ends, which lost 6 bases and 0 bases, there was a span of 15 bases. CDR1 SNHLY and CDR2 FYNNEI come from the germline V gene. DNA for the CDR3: TGTGCCAGCAGCTCCGGGACACGACATAGCAATCAGCCCCAGCATTTT. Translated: CASSSGTRHSNQPQHF. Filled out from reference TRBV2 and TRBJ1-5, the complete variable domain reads EPEVTQTPSHQVTQMGQEVILRCVPISNHLYFYWYRQILGQKVEFLVSFYNNEISEKSEIFDDQFSVERPDGSNFTLKIRSTKLEDSAMYFCASSSGTRHSNQPQHFGDGTRLSIL.

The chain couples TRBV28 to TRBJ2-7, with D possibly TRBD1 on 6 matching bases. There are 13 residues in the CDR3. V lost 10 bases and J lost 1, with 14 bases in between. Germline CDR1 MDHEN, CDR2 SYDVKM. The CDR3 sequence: CAIDRPGSYEQYF. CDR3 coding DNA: TGTGCCATCGACAGGCCCGGGTCCTACGAGCAGTACTTC.

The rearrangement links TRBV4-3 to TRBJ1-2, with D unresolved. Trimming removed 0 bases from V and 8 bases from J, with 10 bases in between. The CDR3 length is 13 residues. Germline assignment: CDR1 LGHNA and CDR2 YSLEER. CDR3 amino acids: CASSQDRGEGYTF. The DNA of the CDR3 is TGCGCCAGCAGCCAAGATCGGGGAGAAGGCTACACCTTC.

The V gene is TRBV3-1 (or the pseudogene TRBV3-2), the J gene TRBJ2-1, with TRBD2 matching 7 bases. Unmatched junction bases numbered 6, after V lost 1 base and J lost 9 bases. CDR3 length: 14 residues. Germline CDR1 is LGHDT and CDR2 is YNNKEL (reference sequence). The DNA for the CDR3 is TGTGCCAGCAGCCAAGGGGGAGGGACGAGTGAGCAGTTCTTC. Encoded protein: CASSQGGGTSEQFF.

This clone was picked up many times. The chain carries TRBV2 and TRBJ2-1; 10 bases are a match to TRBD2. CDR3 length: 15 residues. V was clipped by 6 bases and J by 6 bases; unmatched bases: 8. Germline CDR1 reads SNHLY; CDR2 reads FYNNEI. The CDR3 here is CASRATSGAFNEQFF. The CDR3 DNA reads TGTGCCAGCAGGGCAACTAGCGGGGCCTTCAATGAGCAGTTCTTC. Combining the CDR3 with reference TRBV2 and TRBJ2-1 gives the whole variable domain EPEVTQTPSHQVTQMGQEVILRCVPISNHLYFYWYRQILGQKVEFLVSFYNNEISEKSEIFDDQFSVERPDGSNFTLKIRSTKLEDSAMYFCASRATSGAFNEQFFGPGTRLTVL.

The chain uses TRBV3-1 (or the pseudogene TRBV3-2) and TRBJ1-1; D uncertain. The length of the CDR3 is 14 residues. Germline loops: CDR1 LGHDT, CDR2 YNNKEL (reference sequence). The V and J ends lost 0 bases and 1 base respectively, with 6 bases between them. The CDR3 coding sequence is TGTGCCAGCAGCCAAGATCTGAGGAACACTGAAGCTTTCTTT. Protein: CASSQDLRNTEAFF.

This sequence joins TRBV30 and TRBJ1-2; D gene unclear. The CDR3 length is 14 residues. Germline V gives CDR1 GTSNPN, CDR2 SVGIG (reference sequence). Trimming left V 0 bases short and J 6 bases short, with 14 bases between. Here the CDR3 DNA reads TGTGCCTGGAGTGTAAGGCGGGGTGTGGATGGCTACACCTTC. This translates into CAWSVRRGVDGYTF.

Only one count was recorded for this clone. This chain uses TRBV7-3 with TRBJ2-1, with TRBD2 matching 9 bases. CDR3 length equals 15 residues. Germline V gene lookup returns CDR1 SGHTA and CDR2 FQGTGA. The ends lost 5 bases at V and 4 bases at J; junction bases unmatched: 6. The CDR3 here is CASSSKAGGYNEQFF. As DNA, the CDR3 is TGTGCCAGCAGCAGCAAAGCGGGGGGATACAATGAGCAGTTCTTC.

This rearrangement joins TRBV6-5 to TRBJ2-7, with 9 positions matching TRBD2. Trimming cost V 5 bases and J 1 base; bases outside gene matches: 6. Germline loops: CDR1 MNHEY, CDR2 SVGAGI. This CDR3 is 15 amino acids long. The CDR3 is CASSRASGESYEQYF. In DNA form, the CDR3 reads TGTGCCAGCAGTCGTGCTAGCGGGGAATCCTACGAGCAGTACTTC.

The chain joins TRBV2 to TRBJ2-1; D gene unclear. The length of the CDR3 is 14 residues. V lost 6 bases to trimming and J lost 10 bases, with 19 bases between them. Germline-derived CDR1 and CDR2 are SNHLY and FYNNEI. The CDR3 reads CASSPARISKEQFF. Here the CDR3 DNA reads TGTGCCAGCAGCCCCGCTCGAATTAGCAAGGAGCAGTTCTTC.

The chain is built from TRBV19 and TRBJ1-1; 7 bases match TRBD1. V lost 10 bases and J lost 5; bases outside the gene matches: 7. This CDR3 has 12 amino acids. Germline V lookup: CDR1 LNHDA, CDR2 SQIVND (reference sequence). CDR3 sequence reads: CATHRGRTEAFF. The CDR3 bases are TGTGCCACCCACAGGGGACGGACTGAAGCTTTCTTT.

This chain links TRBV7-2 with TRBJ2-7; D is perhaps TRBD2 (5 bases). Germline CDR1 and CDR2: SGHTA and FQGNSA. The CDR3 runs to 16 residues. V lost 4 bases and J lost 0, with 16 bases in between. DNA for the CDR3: TGTGCCAGCAGCTGGGCCGGAGGTCAGAGCTCCTACGAGCAGTACTTC. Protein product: CASSWAGGQSSYEQYF.

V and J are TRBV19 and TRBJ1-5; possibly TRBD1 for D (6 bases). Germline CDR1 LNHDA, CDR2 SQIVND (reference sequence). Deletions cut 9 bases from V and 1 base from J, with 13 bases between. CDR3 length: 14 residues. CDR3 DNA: TGTGCCAGCACCGGGACACCCAGCAATCAGCCCCAGCATTTT. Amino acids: CASTGTPSNQPQHF. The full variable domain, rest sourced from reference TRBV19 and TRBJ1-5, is DGGITQSPKYLFRKEGQNVTLSCEQNLNHDAMYWYRQDPGQGLRLIYYSQIVNDFQKGDIAEGYSVSREKKESFPLTVTSAQKNPTAFYLCASTGTPSNQPQHFGDGTRLSIL.

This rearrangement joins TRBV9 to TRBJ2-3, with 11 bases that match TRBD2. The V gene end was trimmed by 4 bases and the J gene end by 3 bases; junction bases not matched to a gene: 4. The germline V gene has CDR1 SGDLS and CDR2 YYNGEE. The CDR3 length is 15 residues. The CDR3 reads CASSYTSGSTDTQYF. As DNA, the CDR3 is TGTGCCAGCAGCTATACTAGCGGGAGTACAGATACGCAGTATTTT.

CDR3 coding DNA: TGTGCCAGCAGTGAAGGGACGCTAGCGGGGCTAGACGAGCAGTACTTC. This gives the protein CASSEGTLAGLDEQYF. The J gene is TRBJ2-7, the V gene TRBV6-1; the match to TRBD2 covers 9 bases. With V trimmed by 1 base and J by 5 bases, 9 bases remained unmatched. The CDR3 extends over 16 amino acids. Germline-derived CDR1 and CDR2 are MNHNS and SASEGT.

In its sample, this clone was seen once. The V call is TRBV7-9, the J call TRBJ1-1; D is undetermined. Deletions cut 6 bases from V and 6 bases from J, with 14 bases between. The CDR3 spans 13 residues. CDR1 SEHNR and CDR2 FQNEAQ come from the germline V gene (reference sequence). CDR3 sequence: CASRPERRPEAFF. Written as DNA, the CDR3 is TGTGCCAGCAGGCCAGAGAGGCGTCCTGAAGCTTTCTTT.

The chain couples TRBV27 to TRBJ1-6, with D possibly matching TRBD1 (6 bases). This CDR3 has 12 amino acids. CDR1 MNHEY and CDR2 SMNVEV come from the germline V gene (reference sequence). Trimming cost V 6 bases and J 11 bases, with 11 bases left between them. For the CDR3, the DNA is TGTGCCAGCAGGACAGGTGGGACACCCCTCCACTTT. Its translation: CASRTGGTPLHF.

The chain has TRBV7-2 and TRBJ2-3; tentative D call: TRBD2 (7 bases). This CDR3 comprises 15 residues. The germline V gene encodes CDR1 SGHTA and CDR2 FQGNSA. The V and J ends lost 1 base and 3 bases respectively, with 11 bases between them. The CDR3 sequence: CASSLEGGVTDTQYF. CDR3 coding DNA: TGTGCCAGCAGCTTAGAGGGGGGGGTAACAGATACGCAGTATTTT.

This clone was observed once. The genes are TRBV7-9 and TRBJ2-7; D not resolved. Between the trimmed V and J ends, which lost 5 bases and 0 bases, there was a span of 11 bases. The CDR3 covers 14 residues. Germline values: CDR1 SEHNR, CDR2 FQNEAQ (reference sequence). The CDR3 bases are TGTGCCAGCAGCGCACACAACACCTCCTACGAGCAGTACTTC. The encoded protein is CASSAHNTSYEQYF. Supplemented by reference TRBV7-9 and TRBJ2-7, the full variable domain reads DTGVSQNPRHKITKRGQNVTFRCDPISEHNRLYWYRQTLGQGPEFLTYFQNEAQLEKSRLLSDRFSAERPKGSFSTLEIQRTEQGDSAMYLCASSAHNTSYEQYFGPGTRLTVT.

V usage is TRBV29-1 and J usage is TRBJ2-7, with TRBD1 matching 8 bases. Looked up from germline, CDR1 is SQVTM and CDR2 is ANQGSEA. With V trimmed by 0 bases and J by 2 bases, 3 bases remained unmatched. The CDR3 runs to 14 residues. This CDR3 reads CSVEEPDRAYEQYF. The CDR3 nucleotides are TGCAGCGTTGAAGAGCCGGACAGGGCCTACGAGCAGTACTTC.

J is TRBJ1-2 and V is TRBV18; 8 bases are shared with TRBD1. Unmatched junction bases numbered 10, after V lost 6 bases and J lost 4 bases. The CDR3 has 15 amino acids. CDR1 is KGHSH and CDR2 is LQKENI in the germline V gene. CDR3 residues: CASSRDRGEAYGYTF. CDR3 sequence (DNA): TGTGCCAGCTCTCGCGACAGGGGTGAGGCCTATGGCTACACCTTC.

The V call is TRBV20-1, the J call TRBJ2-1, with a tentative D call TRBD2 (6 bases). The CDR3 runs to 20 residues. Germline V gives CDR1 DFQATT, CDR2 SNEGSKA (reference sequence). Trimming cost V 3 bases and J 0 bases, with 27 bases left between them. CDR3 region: CSASATASFLAQSSYNEQFF. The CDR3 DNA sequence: TGCAGTGCTAGTGCTACGGCTAGTTTTCTAGCGCAGAGCTCCTACAATGAGCAGTTCTTC.

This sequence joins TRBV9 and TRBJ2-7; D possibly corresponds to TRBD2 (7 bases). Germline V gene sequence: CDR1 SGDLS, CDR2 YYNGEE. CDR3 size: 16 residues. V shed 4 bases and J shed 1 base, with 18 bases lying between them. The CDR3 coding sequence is TGTGCCAGCAGCCCAGCGGGGACACTGAATTCCTACGAGCAGTACTTC. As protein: CASSPAGTLNSYEQYF.